What follows are 14 T cell receptor beta chains derived from one specimen sequenced in a study of cytomegalovirus exposure and HLA in healthy donors. The PCR employed 60 Vbeta primers together with 13 Jbeta primers. Measured with immunoSEQ multiplex PCR; TCRdb has only the in-frame clones, and not every one. The sample lists about 180,000 clones, 70% to 85% seen once, with around 1.2% in the top ten. The sample taken for sequencing was PBMCs. These receptors all come from a girl aged 2 to 9 in good health and CMV-seropositive.

The V and J genes are TRBV6-1 and TRBJ2-5, with D tentatively TRBD2 (6 bases). Germline V gene lookup returns CDR1 MNHNS and CDR2 SASEGT. This CDR3 is 16 amino acids long. V lost 0 bases and J 5 bases, leaving 16 bases between the germline ends. The CDR3 coding sequence is TGTGCCAGCAGTGAAGCGCTATCTGGACGGGAGGAGACCCAGTACTTC. It yields the protein CASSEALSGREETQYF.

The chain employs TRBV7-8 and TRBJ2-1; TRBD2 matches at 8 bases. Germline values: CDR1 SGHVS, CDR2 FQNEAQ. V trimming: 7 bases; J trimming: 8 bases; junction bases outside the gene matches: 13. CDR3 length equals 15 residues. CDR3 sequence: CASTHPGTRFHEQFF. As DNA, the CDR3 is TGTGCCAGCACCCATCCCGGGACTAGATTCCATGAGCAGTTCTTC.

The genes are TRBV5-1 and TRBJ1-1; D gene uncertain. V gave up 0 bases and J gave up 2 bases, with 8 bases separating them. The germline CDR1 and CDR2 sequences are SGHRS and YFSETQ. The CDR3 runs to 14 residues. The CDR3 DNA sequence: TGCGCCAGCAGCTTGGCGTCAGTAAACACTGAAGCTTTCTTT. It yields the protein CASSLASVNTEAFF.

The CDR3, as DNA: TGTGCCTGCGCTAGCGGGGGCCAAAACAATGAGCAGTTCTTC. It translates to CACASGGQNNEQFF. The chain recombines TRBV30 with TRBJ2-1; 10 bases line up with TRBD2. Germline V gives CDR1 GTSNPN, CDR2 SVGIG (reference sequence). Unmatched junction bases numbered 7, after V lost 6 bases and J lost 5 bases. This CDR3 is built from 14 residues.

In regard to this clone: The junction departs from the called germline gene at one end, perhaps through a read error. V usage is TRBV15 and J usage is TRBJ1-5; unclear D gene. The CDR3 consists of 16 residues. Germline V CDR1 and CDR2: LNHNV, YYDKDF (reference sequence). The CDR3 is CATSRDRVPPLQPQHF. The CDR3 coding sequence is TGTGCCACCAGTAGAGATCGGGTTCCTCCACTCCAGCCCCAGCATTTT. The full variable domain, completed using reference TRBV15 and TRBJ1-5, is DAMVIQNPRYQVTQFGKPVTLSCSQTLNHNVMYWYQQKSSQAPKLLFHYYDKDFNNEADTPDNFQSRRPNTSFCFLDIRSPGLGDTAMYLCATSRDRVPPLQPQHFGDGTRLSIL.

This clone was observed once. The chain combines TRBV11-2 with TRBJ1-3; no firm D call. The CDR3 is 13 amino acids. Trimming stripped 6 bases from V and 4 bases from J, with 10 bases between. The germline CDR1 and CDR2 sequences are SGHAT and FQNNGV. CDR3 bases: TGTGCCAGCAGGTCTATCTCAGGAAACACCATATATTTT. Translation gives CASRSISGNTIYF.

The gene calls are TRBV19 and TRBJ2-2; 12 bases are shared with TRBD2. The CDR3 is 16 amino acids. Losses at the gene ends were 5 bases for V and 3 bases for J; bases not matched to a gene: 4. Looked up from germline, CDR1 is LNHDA and CDR2 is SQIVND (reference sequence). The CDR3, as DNA: TGTGCCAGTAGTCCTAGCGGGGGGGGTTACACCGGGGAGCTGTTTTTT. It encodes CASSPSGGGYTGELFF.

This chain links TRBV15 with TRBJ2-5; 9 bases agree with TRBD1. V trimming: 0 bases; J trimming: 7 bases; junction bases outside the gene matches: 3. CDR1 LNHNV and CDR2 YYDKDF come from the germline V gene (reference sequence). CDR3 length equals 14 residues. CDR3 loop: CATSRDLGQGTQYF. CDR3 DNA: TGTGCCACCAGCAGAGATTTGGGACAGGGGACCCAGTACTTC.

The CDR3 here is CASSPMELAGEGNEQFF. Here the CDR3 DNA reads TGTGCCAGCAGCCCCATGGAACTAGCGGGAGAGGGAAATGAGCAGTTCTTC. The chain recombines TRBV5-6 with TRBJ2-1; 11 nucleotides agree with TRBD2. Germline trimming cut 4 bases from V and 7 bases from J; bases unmatched to any gene: 13. This CDR3 has 17 residues. Per germline, CDR1 SGHDT and CDR2 YYEEEE.

The V gene is TRBV2, the J gene TRBJ2-3; 8 positions match TRBD1. The CDR3 is 16 residues long. J lost 2 bases, V lost 11 bases, and 15 bases had no gene match. The germline gives CDR1 SNHLY, CDR2 FYNNEI. The CDR3 DNA sequence: TGTGCCGCCCGGGGGTCGACAGGGGCCCCCACAGATACGCAGTATTTT. Its protein is CAARGSTGAPTDTQYF.

The J gene is TRBJ2-3, the V gene TRBV11-3; maybe TRBD2 (6 bases). The germline gives CDR1 SGHNT, CDR2 YENEEA. The length of the CDR3 is 16 residues. V was pared by 5 bases and J by 6 bases, with 21 bases between. The CDR3 region has the DNA TGTGCCAGCAGCCCAGTAGAAGGGAAGGAGGGGGATACGCAGTATTTT. Its translation: CASSPVEGKEGDTQYF.

The chain joins TRBV5-4 to TRBJ1-2; 7 bases are a match to TRBD1. Trimming cost V 4 bases and J 4 bases; bases outside gene matches: 4. Germline V gene lookup returns CDR1 SGHNT and CDR2 YYREEE (reference sequence). There are 13 residues in the CDR3. CDR3 region: CASSVDRIYGYTF. The CDR3 region has the DNA TGTGCCAGCAGCGTGGACAGGATCTATGGCTACACCTTC.

This clone was seen ten or more times. The chain recombines TRBV5-1 with TRBJ2-1, with D maybe TRBD1 (6 bases). The CDR3 has 11 residues. The ends were cut back, 7 bases at V and 9 bases at J, with 11 bases in the middle. In germline, CDR1 is SGHRS, CDR2 YFSETQ. CDR3: CASVEGVEQFF. DNA for the CDR3: TGCGCCAGCGTTGAGGGGGTTGAGCAGTTCTTC.

The CDR3 bases are TGTGCCCGAGAAGCGGGCCTCCAAGAGACCCAGTACTTC. This sequence encodes CAREAGLQETQYF. The chain links TRBV30 to TRBJ2-5; D perhaps matches TRBD2 (6 bases). V was clipped by 8 bases and J by 1 base, with 14 bases between them. Germline CDR1 and CDR2: GTSNPN and SVGIG (reference sequence). This CDR3 has 13 residues.